These T cell receptor beta chains were read from a single sample in a study of blood T cell repertoires in COVID-19. Here immunoSEQ multiplex PCR was the method, and the copy in TCRdb shows in-frame clones only, minus some. In the table there are 200,000 to 250,000 clones, around nine tenths of which are singletons. The specimen was peripheral blood. Receptors were obtained from a man aged 18-30 years with active or convalescent COVID-19. Both conserved end residues are part of each CDR3. A D gene is named only where the DNA matches it firmly. A clone size is listed for some rows: how often the clone was seen (once, few, many), or a class if it is expanded.

J: TRBJ1-2
size: few
V: TRBV6-5
D: .
CDR3: CAIMDHGGENYGYTF
DNA: TGTGCCATTATGGACCACGGAGGGGAAAACTATGGCTACACCTTC

J: TRBJ2-6
size: .
V: TRBV7-3
D: .
CDR3: CASSSGHSGANVLTF
DNA: TGTGCCAGCAGCTCAGGCCACTCTGGGGCCAACGTCCTGACTTTC

J: TRBJ1-4
size: .
V: TRBV19
D: .
CDR3: CASRGGTTNEKLFF
DNA: TGTGCCAGTAGGGGGGGGACAACTAATGAAAAACTGTTTTTT

J: TRBJ2-3
size: .
V: TRBV6-1
D: .
CDR3: CASSDFGHSTDTQYF
DNA: TGTGCCAGCAGTGATTTCGGACATAGCACAGATACGCAGTATTTT

J: TRBJ1-2
size: .
V: TRBV5-1
D: TRBD1
CDR3: CASSVSGTGGEGYTF
DNA: TGCGCCAGCAGCGTTAGTGGGACAGGGGGCGAGGGCTACACCTTC

J: TRBJ1-1
size: once
V: TRBV27
D: .
CDR3: CASSFTSSQDTWAFF
DNA: TGTGCCAGCAGTTTCACGTCATCCCAGGACACGTGGGCTTTCTTT

J: TRBJ1-4
size: .
V: TRBV11-2
D: .
CDR3: CASTLSVWGDEKLFF
DNA: TGTGCCAGCACCTTATCCGTTTGGGGGGATGAAAAACTGTTTTTT

J: TRBJ1-6
size: .
V: TRBV5-1
D: TRBD1
CDR3: CASSLIQGANSPLHF
DNA: TGCGCCAGCAGCTTGATTCAGGGGGCAAATTCACCCCTCCACTTT

J: TRBJ1-3
size: .
V: TRBV27
D: .
CDR3: CASSLSPRGTGNTIYF
DNA: TGTGCCAGCAGTTTATCTCCCCGGGGTACTGGAAACACCATATATTTT

J: TRBJ1-2
size: once
V: TRBV27
D: .
CDR3: CATKIQGTNYGYTF
DNA: TGTGCCACCAAGATTCAGGGGACCAACTATGGCTACACCTTC

J: TRBJ1-5
size: .
V: TRBV24-1
D: TRBD1
CDR3: CATSDQRTGISQPQHF
DNA: TGTGCCACCAGTGATCAGAGGACAGGGATTAGTCAGCCCCAGCATTTT

J: TRBJ1-3
size: .
V: TRBV18
D: .
CDR3: CASSPQDSRNTIYF
DNA: TGTGCCAGCTCACCTCAGGATTCCCGAAACACCATATATTTT

J: TRBJ1-3
size: once
V: TRBV5-1
D: .
CDR3: CASSLDGVRGTGNTIYF
DNA: TGCGCCAGCAGCTTGGACGGCGTCAGGGGAACTGGAAACACCATATATTTT

J: TRBJ1-3
size: .
V: TRBV7-8
D: .
CDR3: CASSLTPKGVTIYF
DNA: TGTGCCAGCAGCTTAACCCCCAAAGGGGTCACCATATATTTT

J: TRBJ1-5
size: .
V: TRBV5-5
D: TRBD1
CDR3: CASRGTADNQPQHF
DNA: TGTGCCAGCAGAGGGACAGCTGACAATCAGCCCCAGCATTTT

J: TRBJ1-2
size: .
V: TRBV6-6
D: .
CDR3: CASSPPRDRTYGYTF
DNA: TGTGCCAGCAGTCCTCCTCGAGACAGGACATATGGCTACACCTTC

J: TRBJ2-2
size: .
V: TRBV9
D: .
CDR3: CASSVGSLRRGELFF
DNA: TGTGCCAGCAGCGTGGGTAGCCTCCGCCGCGGGGAGCTGTTTTTT

J: TRBJ2-3
size: .
V: TRBV19
D: TRBD2
CDR3: CASSSRLAWDTDTQYF
DNA: TGTGCCAGTAGTTCTCGACTAGCGTGGGACACAGATACGCAGTATTTT

J: TRBJ2-6
size: .
V: TRBV18
D: TRBD1
CDR3: CASSSTPGTDSGANVLTF
DNA: TGTGCCAGCTCGTCAACTCCCGGGACAGACTCTGGGGCCAACGTCCTGACTTTC

J: TRBJ1-2
size: .
V: TRBV7-9
D: TRBD1
CDR3: CASSPLPGQGLDYGYTF
DNA: TGTGCCAGCAGCCCTTTGCCGGGACAGGGACTTGATTATGGCTACACCTTC

J: TRBJ1-4
size: once
V: TRBV29-1
D: .
CDR3: CSVSAGDRDEKLFF
DNA: TGCAGCGTGAGTGCGGGGGACCGGGATGAAAAACTGTTTTTT

J: TRBJ1-2
size: .
V: TRBV5-6
D: .
CDR3: CASSLGNGDGYTF
DNA: TGTGCCAGCAGCTTGGGCAATGGAGATGGCTACACCTTC

J: TRBJ2-1
size: .
V: TRBV11-3
D: TRBD2
CDR3: CASSLTSGGGSYNEQFF
DNA: TGTGCCAGCAGCTTGACTAGCGGGGGGGGCTCCTACAATGAGCAGTTCTTC

J: TRBJ2-1
size: .
V: TRBV19
D: .
CDR3: CASSITTTGILSSYNEQFF
DNA: TGTGCCAGTAGTATTACAACAACAGGTATCCTAAGCTCCTACAATGAGCAGTTCTTC

J: TRBJ2-7
size: .
V: TRBV19
D: TRBD1
CDR3: CASNPGTAYEQYF
DNA: TGTGCCAGTAACCCCGGGACAGCCTACGAGCAGTACTTC

J: TRBJ1-6
size: .
V: TRBV30
D: TRBD1
CDR3: CAWDREGSNSPLHF
DNA: TGTGCCTGGGACAGGGAGGGGAGTAATTCACCCCTCCACTTT

J: TRBJ2-7
size: .
V: TRBV27
D: .
CDR3: CASSELGLSYEQYF
DNA: TGTGCCAGCAGTGAACTAGGACTCAGCTACGAGCAGTACTTC

J: TRBJ1-4
size: .
V: TRBV12-3/TRBV12-4
D: TRBD1
CDR3: CASSVTGVEKLFF
DNA: TGTGCCAGCAGCGTGACAGGGGTTGAAAAACTGTTTTTT

J: TRBJ2-1
size: .
V: TRBV2
D: TRBD2
CDR3: CASSALAGVYNEQFF
DNA: TGTGCCAGCAGCGCACTAGCGGGAGTGTACAATGAGCAGTTCTTC

J: TRBJ1-5
size: .
V: TRBV28
D: .
CDR3: CAIGRGFQPQHF
DNA: TGTGCCATTGGACGGGGGTTTCAGCCCCAGCATTTT

J: TRBJ2-7
size: .
V: TRBV28
D: TRBD2
CDR3: CASSFSQREALRSYEQYF
DNA: TGTGCCAGCAGTTTCTCCCAGCGGGAGGCCCTTCGGTCCTACGAGCAGTACTTC

J: TRBJ2-3
size: once
V: TRBV19
D: .
CDR3: CASSIGQTSTDTQYF
DNA: TGTGCCAGTAGTATAGGTCAGACTAGCACAGATACGCAGTATTTT

J: TRBJ2-1
size: .
V: TRBV12-3/TRBV12-4
D: .
CDR3: CASTSSSYNEQFF
DNA: TGTGCCAGCACTAGCAGCTCCTACAATGAGCAGTTCTTC

J: TRBJ1-1
size: .
V: TRBV30
D: TRBD1
CDR3: CAWRSGQANTEAFF
DNA: TGTGCCTGGCGTAGCGGACAGGCTAACACTGAAGCTTTCTTT

J: TRBJ1-1
size: .
V: TRBV4-1
D: .
CDR3: CASSQGSGAEAFF
DNA: TGCGCCAGCAGCCAGGGGAGTGGGGCTGAAGCTTTCTTT

J: TRBJ2-5
size: .
V: TRBV21-1
D: .
CDR3: CASSARGWTRETQYF
DNA: TGTGCCAGCAGCGCCCGGGGGTGGACCCGAGAGACCCAGTACTTC

J: TRBJ2-7
size: .
V: TRBV7-2
D: TRBD2
CDR3: CASSPLQLAGGRGGIEQYF
DNA: TGTGCCAGCAGCCCTCTTCAACTAGCGGGAGGCAGAGGCGGCATTGAGCAGTACTTC

J: TRBJ2-7
size: few
V: TRBV7-9
D: TRBD1
CDR3: CASSLGQGVVHEQYF
DNA: TGTGCCAGCAGCTTGGGACAGGGGGTGGTCCACGAGCAGTACTTC

J: TRBJ2-7
size: .
V: TRBV30
D: .
CDR3: CAWSGTSNGEQYF
DNA: TGTGCCTGGAGTGGAACTTCCAATGGCGAGCAGTACTTC

J: TRBJ1-4
size: few
V: TRBV6-5
D: .
CDR3: CASKDRWGEKLFF
DNA: TGTGCCAGCAAAGACAGGTGGGGTGAAAAACTGTTTTTT

J: TRBJ2-2
size: .
V: TRBV7-9
D: .
CDR3: CATAGGTGDTGELFF
DNA: TGTGCCACCGCGGGGGGGACAGGTGACACCGGGGAGCTGTTTTTT

J: TRBJ2-5
size: .
V: TRBV11-2
D: .
CDR3: CASSLELYGQETQYF
DNA: TGTGCCAGCAGCTTAGAATTGTACGGCCAAGAGACCCAGTACTTC

J: TRBJ1-1
size: .
V: TRBV5-1
D: .
CDR3: CASSLEFARGAGTEAFF
DNA: TGCGCCAGCAGCTTGGAATTCGCGCGTGGCGCGGGGACTGAAGCTTTCTTT

J: TRBJ2-3
size: .
V: TRBV30
D: .
CDR3: CAWSLGTSYSTDTQYF
DNA: TGTGCCTGGAGTCTAGGGACTTCCTATAGCACAGATACGCAGTATTTT

J: TRBJ2-3
size: once
V: TRBV9
D: TRBD2
CDR3: CASSDGLARDTQYF
DNA: TGTGCCAGCAGCGACGGACTAGCGAGAGATACGCAGTATTTT

J: TRBJ2-2
size: once
V: TRBV6-1
D: TRBD2
CDR3: CASSARGLAGGNTGELFF
DNA: TGTGCCAGCAGTGCACGAGGACTAGCGGGAGGGAACACCGGGGAGCTGTTTTTT

J: TRBJ1-4
size: .
V: TRBV30
D: TRBD1
CDR3: CAWSVLPGQGNEKLFF
DNA: TGTGCCTGGAGTGTATTGCCAGGACAGGGAAATGAAAAACTGTTTTTT

J: TRBJ2-1
size: .
V: TRBV11-1
D: TRBD2
CDR3: CASSQGTSGSYNEQFF
DNA: TGTGCCAGCAGCCAGGGGACTAGCGGGAGCTACAATGAGCAGTTCTTC

J: TRBJ2-2
size: .
V: TRBV4-3
D: TRBD2
CDR3: CASSQDGLAGNTGELFF
DNA: TGCGCCAGCAGCCAAGACGGACTAGCGGGAAACACCGGGGAGCTGTTTTTT

J: TRBJ2-1
size: .
V: TRBV7-3
D: TRBD1
CDR3: CASSQRQGTEQFF
DNA: TGTGCCAGCAGCCAACGACAGGGGACTGAGCAGTTCTTC

J: TRBJ2-1
size: once
V: TRBV18
D: TRBD1
CDR3: CASSPLGQVHNEQFF
DNA: TGTGCCAGCTCACCCCTCGGACAGGTCCACAATGAGCAGTTCTTC

J: TRBJ1-6
size: .
V: TRBV7-8
D: .
CDR3: CASSLKTNSPLHF
DNA: TGTGCCAGCAGCTTAAAAACAAATTCACCCCTCCACTTT

J: TRBJ2-7
size: once
V: TRBV5-4
D: .
CDR3: CASSPRDSSYEQYF
DNA: TGTGCCAGCAGCCCAAGGGACTCCTCCTACGAGCAGTACTTC

J: TRBJ1-2
size: .
V: TRBV11-2
D: TRBD1
CDR3: CASSPGQGNYGYTF
DNA: TGTGCCAGCAGCCCCGGACAGGGCAACTATGGCTACACCTTC

J: TRBJ2-1
size: .
V: TRBV18
D: TRBD1
CDR3: CASSPGLGQGAYNEQFF
DNA: TGTGCCAGCTCACCAGGTTTGGGACAGGGGGCCTACAATGAGCAGTTCTTC